These 21 T cell receptor beta chains share one sample of origin, sequenced in a study of cytotoxic CD8 clonotypes in ibrutinib-treated CLL. This table comes from immunoSEQ multiplex PCR, and its TCRdb copy is limited to in-frame clones, with some not included. The repertoire has around 30,000 clones, approximately 57% of them found once; the top ten carry approximately 5%. Sample: PBMCs, taken before ibrutinib treatment. The receptor source for this set is a human donor with chronic lymphocytic leukemia.

The J gene is TRBJ2-5, the V gene TRBV15, with no clear D. Germline CDR1 is LNHNV and CDR2 is YYDKDF (reference sequence). The CDR3 is 13 amino acids. V lost 2 bases and J 0 bases, leaving 4 bases between the germline ends. The CDR3 DNA follows: TGTGCCACCAGCAGACAGAACCAAGAGACCCAGTACTTC. It specifies CATSRQNQETQYF. Based on the CDR3 plus reference TRBV15 and TRBJ2-5, the full variable domain is DAMVIQNPRYQVTQFGKPVTLSCSQTLNHNVMYWYQQKSSQAPKLLFHYYDKDFNNEADTPDNFQSRRPNTSFCFLDIRSPGLGDTAMYLCATSRQNQETQYFGPGTRLLVL.

This clone was detected only a few times. The chain is built from TRBV11-2 and TRBJ1-1; no reliable D call. Trimming stripped 4 bases from V and 8 bases from J, with 11 bases between. The CDR3 has 12 amino acids. Looked up from germline, CDR1 is SGHAT and CDR2 is FQNNGV. As DNA, the CDR3 is TGTGCCAGCAGCTCGCCGGGAGTCGAAGCTTTCTTT. Encoded protein: CASSSPGVEAFF.

The V call is TRBV7-2, the J call TRBJ2-1; 9 bases are shared with TRBD2. The length of the CDR3 is 15 residues. Germline lookup yields CDR1 SGHTA and CDR2 FQGNSA. Trimming at V came to 6 bases and at J to 4 bases, leaving 7 bases not matched to a gene. CDR3 bases: TGTGCCAGCAGTCGCTCCAGCGGGGGGTACAATGAGCAGTTCTTC. Translated, it gives CASSRSSGGYNEQFF. Full variable domain (missing parts from reference TRBV7-2 and TRBJ2-1): GAGVSQSPSNKVTEKGKDVELRCDPISGHTALYWYRQSLGQGLEFLIYFQGNSAPDKSGLPSDRFSAERTGGSVSTLTIQRTQQEDSAVYLCASSRSSGGYNEQFFGPGTRLTVL.

The genes are TRBV28 and TRBJ2-5; D might be TRBD1 or TRBD2, each matching 5 bases. This CDR3 has 16 amino acids. Between the trimmed V and J ends, which lost 2 bases and 1 base, there was a span of 14 bases. Germline V gene lookup returns CDR1 MDHEN and CDR2 SYDVKM. CDR3 DNA sequence: TGTGCCAGCAGTTTACTGCAGCCTGGGGGCCAAGAGACCCAGTACTTC. Residues: CASSLLQPGGQETQYF.

The chain carries TRBV18 and TRBJ2-2; 11 nucleotides align to TRBD2. V shed 6 bases, J shed 4 bases, and the junction held 7 bases outside the gene matches. This CDR3 region has 16 residues. Germline V gene lookup returns CDR1 KGHSH and CDR2 LQKENI. CDR3 residues: CASSRAGLAGTGELFF. For the CDR3, the DNA is TGTGCCAGCTCGCGAGCCGGACTAGCGGGCACCGGGGAGCTGTTTTTT.

The chain is built from TRBV27 and TRBJ2-7, with a weak D call TRBD1 (5 bases). CDR1 is MNHEY, CDR2 SMNVEV, per germline (reference sequence). The V and J ends lost 5 bases and 2 bases respectively, with 10 bases between them. The CDR3 covers 13 residues. The CDR3 is CASSAPGTYEQYF. Here the CDR3 DNA reads TGTGCCAGCAGTGCCCCAGGGACCTACGAGCAGTACTTC.

Regarding this clone: Other nucleotide sequences in the sample specify the same CDR3. This chain joins TRBV5-4 and TRBJ2-3; D is possibly TRBD2 (6 bases). The CDR3 runs to 15 residues. With 0 bases removed from V and 1 base from J, the gap between germline ends came to 9 bases. CDR1 is SGHNT, CDR2 YYREEE, per germline (reference sequence). In DNA, the CDR3 is TGTGCCAGCAGCTTGGCGGGCGGGGGCACAGATACGCAGTATTTT. It encodes CASSLAGGGTDTQYF.

This clone has just a few counts. This chain links TRBV10-3 with TRBJ2-3; D is possibly TRBD2 (5 bases). The CDR3 length is 13 residues. The V end was cut by 8 bases, the J end by 2 bases, with 11 bases between. The V gene's germline CDR1 is ENHRY and CDR2 SYGVKD. The CDR3 DNA reads TGTGCCATCTCCCCGGAGGCCACAGATACGCAGTATTTT. It yields the protein CAISPEATDTQYF.

This clone showed up just a few times. The CDR3 bases are TGTGCCAGCAGTTTTTGGGGCCAGCCCCAGCATTTT. Translation gives CASSFWGQPQHF. This rearrangement joins TRBV28 to TRBJ1-5; D is possibly TRBD1 (5 bases). Per germline, CDR1 MDHEN and CDR2 SYDVKM. Trimming shortened V by 3 bases and J by 7 bases, and 7 bases separated the two germline ends. The CDR3 has 12 amino acids.

This clone showed up just a few times. The chain links TRBV2 to TRBJ1-2; a possible D gene is TRBD1 (5 bases). V dropped 9 bases and J dropped 5 bases, with 16 bases sitting between them. CDR1 is SNHLY and CDR2 is FYNNEI in the germline V gene. The CDR3 covers 13 residues. CDR3 region: CASRDSGAYGYTF. The CDR3 DNA follows: TGTGCCAGTCGGGACTCTGGTGCTTATGGCTACACCTTC. The entire variable domain, with the rest obtained from reference TRBV2 and TRBJ1-2, is as follows: EPEVTQTPSHQVTQMGQEVILRCVPISNHLYFYWYRQILGQKVEFLVSFYNNEISEKSEIFDDQFSVERPDGSNFTLKIRSTKLEDSAMYFCASRDSGAYGYTFGSGTRLTVV.

The V call is TRBV25-1, the J call TRBJ2-1; maybe TRBD1 (5 bases). CDR1 is MGHDK, CDR2 SYGVNS, per germline. The CDR3 spans 15 residues. Trimming took off 5 bases at V and 5 bases at J, with 16 bases between the two ends. The CDR3 DNA is TGTGCCAGCAGTAGTCAGCAGACAGCTAACAATGAGCAGTTCTTC. As protein: CASSSQQTANNEQFF.

This clone counts as medium-sized (0.01 to 0.1%). This chain links TRBV6-5 with TRBJ2-1; 7 nucleotides line up with TRBD2. J was trimmed by 4 bases and V by 6 bases; bases with no gene match: 3. Per germline, CDR1 MNHEY and CDR2 SVGAGI. The CDR3 loop spans 13 amino acids. The CDR3 loop reads CASRNSGYNEQFF. CDR3 nucleotides: TGTGCCAGCAGGAATAGCGGGTACAATGAGCAGTTCTTC.

The chain employs TRBV7-2 and TRBJ2-3; unclear D gene. Germline V gene sequence: CDR1 SGHTA, CDR2 FQGNSA. The CDR3 extends over 14 amino acids. V lost 5 bases and J 3 bases, leaving 12 bases between the germline ends. CDR3 amino acids: CASSRFWDTDTQYF. The CDR3, as DNA: TGTGCCAGCAGCCGGTTTTGGGATACAGATACGCAGTATTTT. Using reference TRBV7-2 and TRBJ2-3 for the parts outside the CDR3, the full variable domain is GAGVSQSPSNKVTEKGKDVELRCDPISGHTALYWYRQSLGQGLEFLIYFQGNSAPDKSGLPSDRFSAERTGGSVSTLTIQRTQQEDSAVYLCASSRFWDTDTQYFGPGTRLTVL.

The CDR3, as DNA: TGTGCCATACGGGGTAGCTCCTACAATGAGCAGTTCTTC. Translating gives CAIRGSSYNEQFF. The chain has TRBV6-6 and TRBJ2-1; the D gene is possibly TRBD2 (5 bases). This CDR3 is built from 13 residues. The V gene's germline CDR1 is MNHNY and CDR2 SVGAGI (reference sequence). V was clipped by 10 bases and J by 0 bases, with 10 bases between them.

The V and J genes are TRBV9 and TRBJ2-3; 12 bases agree with TRBD2. Germline-derived CDR1 and CDR2 are SGDLS and YYNGEE. The CDR3 loop spans 15 amino acids. With 3 bases clipped from V and 3 bases from J, the junction kept 2 bases outside the gene matches. CDR3 nucleotides: TGTGCCAGCAGCGATGGACTAGCGGGAACAGATACGCAGTATTTT. Its protein product is CASSDGLAGTDTQYF.

This clone was seen a few times. One end of the junction varies from germline; a read error may be responsible. This rearrangement joins TRBV2 to TRBJ2-5; 12 nucleotides match TRBD2. The CDR3 consists of 15 residues. Germline CDR1 and CDR2: SNHLY and FYNNEI. Here the CDR3 reads CASSPSGGAQGTQYF. In DNA form, the CDR3 reads TGTGCCAGCAGCCCTAGCGGGGGGGCCCAAGGGACCCAGTACTTC.

The V gene is TRBV6-1, the J gene TRBJ1-5; D call uncertain. This CDR3 has 13 amino acids. Germline V gene lookup returns CDR1 MNHNS and CDR2 SASEGT. Trimming shortened V by 7 bases and J by 2 bases, and 9 bases separated the two germline ends. The CDR3 spells CASTLSGNQPQHF. CDR3 DNA sequence: TGTGCCAGCACTTTAAGTGGCAATCAGCCCCAGCATTTT.

V is TRBV6-1 and J is TRBJ2-1; D is possibly TRBD1 (7 bases). This CDR3 has 16 amino acids. V lost 0 bases and J 1 base, leaving 10 bases between the germline ends. Germline CDR1 and CDR2: MNHNS and SASEGT. As DNA, the CDR3 is TGTGCCAGCAGTGAAGCAGCAGGGGGGTCCTACAATGAGCAGTTCTTC. Its translation: CASSEAAGGSYNEQFF.

This chain links TRBV7-9 with TRBJ2-7; D is ambiguous. The germline gives CDR1 SEHNR, CDR2 FQNEAQ (reference sequence). The CDR3 spans 13 residues. The V and J ends lost 5 bases and 0 bases respectively, with 8 bases between them. The CDR3 DNA reads TGTGCCAGCAGCCCGCACTACTCCTACGAGCAGTACTTC. Protein product: CASSPHYSYEQYF.

This clone was observed a few times. The chain combines TRBV27 with TRBJ1-3, with 7 positions matching TRBD1. Trimming at V came to 8 bases and at J to 11 bases, leaving 9 bases not matched to a gene. This CDR3 has 12 amino acids. Germline assignment: CDR1 MNHEY and CDR2 SMNVEV (reference sequence). CDR3 nucleotide sequence: TGTGCCAGCGGAATCAGGGGGGGCCCCATATATTTT. Its protein is CASGIRGGPIYF.

The chain has TRBV29-1 and TRBJ2-1, with D possibly matching TRBD2 (6 bases). Germline CDR1 is SQVTM and CDR2 is ANQGSEA. The V end was cut by 7 bases, the J end by 9 bases, with 13 bases between. The CDR3 consists of 11 residues. DNA for the CDR3: TGCAGCGGACTAGAAAGGGGTGAGCAGTTCTTC. Translated: CSGLERGEQFF.